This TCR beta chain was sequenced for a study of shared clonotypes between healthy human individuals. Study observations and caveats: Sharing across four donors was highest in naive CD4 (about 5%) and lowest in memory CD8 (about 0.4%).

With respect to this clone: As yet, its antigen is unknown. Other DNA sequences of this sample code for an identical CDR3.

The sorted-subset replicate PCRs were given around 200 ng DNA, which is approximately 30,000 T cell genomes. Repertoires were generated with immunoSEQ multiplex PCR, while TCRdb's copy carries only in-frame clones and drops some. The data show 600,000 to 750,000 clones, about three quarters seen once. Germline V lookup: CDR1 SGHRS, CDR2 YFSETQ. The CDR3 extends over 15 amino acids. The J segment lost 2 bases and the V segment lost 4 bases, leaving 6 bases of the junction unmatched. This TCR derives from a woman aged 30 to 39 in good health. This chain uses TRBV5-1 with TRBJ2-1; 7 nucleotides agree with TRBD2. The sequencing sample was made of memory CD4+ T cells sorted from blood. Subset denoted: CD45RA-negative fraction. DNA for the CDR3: TGCGCCAGCAGCGCGTCTAGCGGAGCCTACAATGAGCAGTTCTTC. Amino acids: CASSASSGAYNEQFF.